The 8 T cell receptor beta chains below come from one sample, sequenced in a study of CD8+ T cells in alopecia areata. As the sequencing template, cDNA was produced by extracting RNA and reverse transcribing it. Using immunoSEQ multiplex PCR, the repertoire was profiled, and TCRdb retains in-frame clones only, with some absent. The sample includes fewer than 250,000 clones, roughly 57% of them seen just once. The source was CD4+ T cells sorted from blood, collected at week 0. All receptors come from a human donor with alopecia areata.

CDR3 coding DNA: TGCGCCAGCAGCTCTGACAACGAGTATGGCTACACCTTC. Translation: CASSSDNEYGYTF. The chain recombines TRBV5-1 with TRBJ1-2; D uncertain. This CDR3 is built from 13 residues. The V and J ends lost 3 bases and 5 bases respectively, with 11 bases between them. Germline V lookup: CDR1 SGHRS, CDR2 YFSETQ. The full variable domain, its missing parts supplied by reference TRBV5-1 and TRBJ1-2, is KAGVTQTPRYLIKTRGQQVTLSCSPISGHRSVSWYQQTPGQGLQFLFEYFSETQRNKGNFPGRFSGRQFSNSRSEMNVSTLELGDSALYLCASSSDNEYGYTFGSGTRLTVV.

This chain joins TRBV6-1 and TRBJ2-7; D might be TRBD2 (6 bases). The germline V gene encodes CDR1 MNHNS and CDR2 SASEGT. The CDR3 runs to 12 residues. The CDR3 loop is CATGEMFYEQYF. The CDR3 DNA sequence: TGTGCAACGGGGGAGATGTTCTACGAGCAGTACTTC.

V and J are TRBV30 and TRBJ2-2; 8 bases are a match to TRBD1. Germline V lookup: CDR1 GTSNPN, CDR2 SVGIG (reference sequence). The CDR3 extends over 19 amino acids. Unmatched junction bases numbered 14, after V lost 2 bases and J lost 0 bases. The CDR3: CAWSFGRGPKPANTGELFF. The DNA of the CDR3 is TGTGCCTGGAGTTTCGGCAGGGGGCCAAAACCCGCGAACACCGGGGAGCTGTTTTTT.

The rearrangement joins TRBV30 to TRBJ1-2; D call uncertain. There are 15 residues in the CDR3. Germline V CDR1 and CDR2: GTSNPN, SVGIG (reference sequence). The ends were cut back, 0 bases at V and 8 bases at J, with 19 bases in the middle. Here the CDR3 DNA reads TGTGCCTGGAGTGTACTGGTGGCGAGGCCAAGAGGCTACACCTTC. Encoded protein: CAWSVLVARPRGYTF.

The chain combines TRBV10-3 with TRBJ2-5, with 12 bases aligning to TRBD1. The germline gives CDR1 ENHRY, CDR2 SYGVKD. This CDR3 has 14 residues. V gave up 10 bases and J gave up 4 bases; unmatched junction bases: 7. In DNA form, the CDR3 reads TGTGCCACCGAGGGACAGGGGGCGGGAGAGACCCAGTACTTC. Protein: CATEGQGAGETQYF.

In its sample, this clone was seen a few times. The chain joins TRBV29-1 to TRBJ2-3; the match to TRBD1 covers 9 bases. Germline V CDR1 and CDR2: SQVTM, ANQGSEA. This CDR3 is 14 amino acids long. The DNA of the CDR3 is TGCAGTGAAAAGGGACAGGGATTAACAGATACGCAGTATTTT. Protein: CSEKGQGLTDTQYF.

This rearrangement joins TRBV10-3 to TRBJ2-5; 10 bases map to TRBD2. In germline, CDR1 is ENHRY, CDR2 SYGVKD. The CDR3 is 15 residues long. V lost 3 bases and J lost 5; bases outside the gene matches: 6. In DNA, the CDR3 is TGTGCCATCAGTGATGTTACTAGCGGGGACGAGACCCAGTACTTC. Protein: CAISDVTSGDETQYF.

The chain carries TRBV7-3 and TRBJ2-2; D gene unclear. The CDR3 covers 14 residues. The V end was cut by 0 bases, the J end by 1 base, with 3 bases between. The V gene's germline CDR1 is SGHTA and CDR2 FQGTGA. The CDR3 DNA follows: TGTGCCAGCAGCTTAACGGGGAACACCGGGGAGCTGTTTTTT. Amino acid sequence: CASSLTGNTGELFF. The full variable domain, rest sourced from reference TRBV7-3 and TRBJ2-2, is GAGVSQTPSNKVTEKGKYVELRCDPISGHTALYWYRQSLGQGPEFLIYFQGTGAADDSGLPNDRFFAVRPEGSVSTLKIQRTERGDSAVYLCASSLTGNTGELFFGEGSRLTVL.